The 10 T cell receptor beta chains in this list originate from one sample, sequenced in a study of blood T cell repertoires in COVID-19. Sequenced by immunoSEQ multiplex PCR; TCRdb stores in-frame clones only, minus some. The table records 400,000 or so clones, 80% to 95% of them present only once. The source material was PBMCs or T cells enriched from blood (not recorded which). These receptor sequences come from a man between 18 and 35 years old who had recovered from COVID-19.

In its sample, this clone was seen once. V is TRBV25-1 and J is TRBJ1-2, with D uncertain. Germline CDR1 MGHDK, CDR2 SYGVNS. This CDR3 has 11 amino acids. Trimming removed 6 bases from V and 7 bases from J, with 9 bases in between. CDR3 nucleotide sequence: TGTGCCAGCAGAGAGACAAGTGGCTACACCTTC. Its translation is CASRETSGYTF.

V is TRBV7-2 and J is TRBJ2-5; 7 positions agree with TRBD2. This CDR3 is built from 13 residues. Germline V lookup: CDR1 SGHTA, CDR2 FQGNSA. V was pared by 2 bases and J by 5 bases, with 2 bases of the junction left unmatched. This CDR3 reads CASSLSSGETQYF. The CDR3 DNA sequence: TGTGCCAGCAGCTTAAGTAGCGGGGAGACCCAGTACTTC.

The V and J genes are TRBV2 and TRBJ1-1; D is unclear. V lost 4 bases, J lost 1 base, and 7 bases lay in between. In germline, CDR1 is SNHLY, CDR2 FYNNEI. This CDR3 is built from 13 residues. The CDR3: CASSALPNTEAFF. The CDR3 coding sequence is TGTGCCAGCAGTGCTCTTCCGAACACTGAAGCTTTCTTT.

The chain has TRBV25-1 and TRBJ1-1; D is uncertain. CDR1 and CDR2 (germline): MGHDK, SYGVNS. The length of the CDR3 is 13 residues. V dropped 6 bases and J dropped 1 base, with 9 bases sitting between them. For the CDR3, the DNA is TGTGCCAGCAGGCCTAGTCGGAACACTGAAGCTTTCTTT. Its protein is CASRPSRNTEAFF.

With regard to this clone: This clone may be a read error of a much larger clone one base away. The J gene is TRBJ1-2, the V gene TRBV7-3; TRBD1 agrees at 10 bases. The CDR3 has 14 residues. V dropped 4 bases and J dropped 2; count of bases not matched to a gene: 1. In germline, CDR1 is SGHTA, CDR2 FQGTGA. CDR3 protein: CASSSGQGNYGYTF. In DNA form, the CDR3 reads TGTGCCAGCAGCTCGGGACAGGGGAACTATGGCTACACCTTC.

The chain couples TRBV5-8 to TRBJ1-5; the D gene is possibly TRBD1 (6 bases). Germline lookup yields CDR1 SGHTS and CDR2 YDEGEE. V lost 1 base, J lost 6 bases, and 14 bases lay in between. CDR3 length equals 15 residues. Here the CDR3 DNA reads TGTGCCAGCAGCTTGTCGGGGGGGCAGGTTCAGCCCCAGCATTTT. Translation gives CASSLSGGQVQPQHF.

The chain links TRBV29-1 to TRBJ1-4, with D unclear. Trimming shortened V by 3 bases and J by 4 bases, and 9 bases separated the two germline ends. CDR3 length: 13 residues. Germline V gene lookup returns CDR1 SQVTM and CDR2 ANQGSEA. The CDR3 nucleotides read TGCAGCGTTGAGTCGGAGTTTAATGAAAAACTGTTTTTT. It translates to CSVESEFNEKLFF.

The chain employs TRBV10-3 and TRBJ2-1; 9 positions match TRBD2. J gave up 5 bases and V 10 bases, and 9 bases lay outside the gene matches. The CDR3 contains 14 residues. Germline V gene lookup returns CDR1 ENHRY and CDR2 SYGVKD. The CDR3 DNA follows: TGTGCCACAGTTAGCGGGAGTTTCAACAATGAGCAGTTCTTC. It codes for CATVSGSFNNEQFF.

The chain has TRBV9 and TRBJ1-3, with TRBD1 matching 7 bases. Germline-derived CDR1 and CDR2 are SGDLS and YYNGEE. CDR3 size: 17 residues. V shed 0 bases, J shed 4 bases, and the junction held 10 bases outside the gene matches. CDR3 sequence (DNA): TGTGCCAGCAGCGTAGATAGCGGCAGGGGGGAAGGAAACACCATATATTTT. Translated: CASSVDSGRGEGNTIYF.

The J gene is TRBJ2-7, the V gene TRBV28; no clear D gene. V was cut by 3 bases and J by 3 bases, with 6 bases left in between. The germline CDR1 and CDR2 sequences are MDHEN and SYDVKM. This CDR3 has 12 amino acids. The CDR3 region has the DNA TGTGCCAGCAGTTTTGGGCGCTACGAGCAGTACTTC. Amino acids: CASSFGRYEQYF.